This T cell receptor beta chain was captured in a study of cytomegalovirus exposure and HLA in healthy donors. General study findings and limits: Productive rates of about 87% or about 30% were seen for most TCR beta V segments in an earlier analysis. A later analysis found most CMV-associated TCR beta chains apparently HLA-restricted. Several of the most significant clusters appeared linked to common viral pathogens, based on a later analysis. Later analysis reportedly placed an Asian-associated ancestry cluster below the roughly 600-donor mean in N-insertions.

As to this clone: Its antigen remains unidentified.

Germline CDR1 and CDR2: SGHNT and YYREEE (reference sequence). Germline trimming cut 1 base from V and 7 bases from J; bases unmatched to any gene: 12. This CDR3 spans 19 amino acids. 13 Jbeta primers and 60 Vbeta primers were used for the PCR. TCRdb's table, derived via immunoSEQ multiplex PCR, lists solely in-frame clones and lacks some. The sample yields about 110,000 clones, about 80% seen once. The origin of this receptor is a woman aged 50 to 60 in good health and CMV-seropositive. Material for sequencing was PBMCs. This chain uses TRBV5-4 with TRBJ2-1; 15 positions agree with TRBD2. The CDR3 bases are TGTGCCAGCAGCTTGCCCCGTCCGGGACTAGCGGGAGGCCGGAATGAGCAGTTCTTC. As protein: CASSLPRPGLAGGRNEQFF.